A single sample is the source of the 8 T cell receptor beta chains below, sequenced in a study of blood T cell repertoires in COVID-19. The repertoire was sequenced with immunoSEQ multiplex PCR; TCRdb's copy has only in-frame clones and lacks some. The profile shows about 270,000 clones, approximately 84% of them singletons. What was sequenced was peripheral blood. The receptors here all came from a human donor in a cohort sampled during active COVID-19.

This clone was detected only once. This sequence joins TRBV5-1 and TRBJ2-7; TRBD1 is a possible D gene (6 bases). Trimming pared 3 bases from V and 5 bases from J, leaving 15 bases between. The germline V gene encodes CDR1 SGHRS and CDR2 YFSETQ. This CDR3 region has 14 residues. In DNA, the CDR3 is TGCGCCAGCAGCTCCCAGGGGTCCGGGAACGAGCAGTACTTC. It encodes CASSSQGSGNEQYF.

A word on this clone: The sample contains more than one DNA sequence encoding this CDR3. The chain has TRBV2 and TRBJ1-5, with D perhaps matching TRBD1 (6 bases). The CDR3 runs to 14 residues. Trimming pared 3 bases from V and 4 bases from J, leaving 10 bases between. Germline V gene data show CDR1 as SNHLY and CDR2 as FYNNEI. The CDR3 spells CASSELGGNQPQHF. The CDR3 DNA reads as TGTGCCAGCAGTGAGTTAGGGGGTAATCAGCCCCAGCATTTT.

The chain employs TRBV11-2 and TRBJ2-1; the match to TRBD2 covers 13 bases. The CDR3 extends over 18 amino acids. The germline gives CDR1 SGHAT, CDR2 FQNNGV. After removal of 5 bases from V and 0 bases from J, the junction contained 7 bases not matched to a gene. CDR3: CASSLRWTSGSSYNEQFF. Written as DNA, the CDR3 is TGTGCCAGCAGCCTCCGGTGGACTAGCGGGAGCTCCTACAATGAGCAGTTCTTC.

This chain joins TRBV19 and TRBJ2-7; no firm D call. V dropped 4 bases and J dropped 1 base, with 14 bases sitting between them. Germline V gives CDR1 LNHDA, CDR2 SQIVND (reference sequence). CDR3 length: 15 amino acids. The CDR3 bases are TGTGCCAGTAGTACCTCTCGTTCCCTTTCCTACGAGCAGTACTTC. Its protein product is CASSTSRSLSYEQYF. Using reference TRBV19 and TRBJ2-7 for the parts outside the CDR3, the full variable domain is DGGITQSPKYLFRKEGQNVTLSCEQNLNHDAMYWYRQDPGQGLRLIYYSQIVNDFQKGDIAEGYSVSREKKESFPLTVTSAQKNPTAFYLCASSTSRSLSYEQYFGPGTRLTVT.

CDR3 sequence: CASSLWGSRGTQYF. The CDR3 nucleotides are TGTGCCAGCAGTTTATGGGGTAGTAGGGGGACCCAGTACTTC. The gene calls are TRBV28 and TRBJ2-5; D perhaps matches TRBD1 (5 bases). Trimming removed 0 bases from V and 7 bases from J, with 12 bases in between. Germline V gene lookup returns CDR1 MDHEN and CDR2 SYDVKM. The CDR3 totals 14 residues.

This clone was counted a few times. The CDR3 coding sequence is TGCGCCAGCAGCCAAGGACAGGGACTAGCGGGAGTCGATACGCAGTATTTT. This gives the protein CASSQGQGLAGVDTQYF. The chain recombines TRBV4-1 with TRBJ2-3; 14 nucleotides align to TRBD2. Germline V gene lookup returns CDR1 MGHRA and CDR2 YSYEKL. Losses at the gene ends were 1 base for V and 6 bases for J; bases not matched to a gene: 6. The length of the CDR3 is 17 residues.

V usage is TRBV5-6 and J usage is TRBJ1-2; 9 bases match TRBD1. This CDR3 has 15 residues. The J segment lost 5 bases and the V segment lost 4 bases, leaving 9 bases of the junction unmatched. Germline CDR1 is SGHDT and CDR2 is YYEEEE. CDR3 bases: TGTGCCAGCAGCAATTACGGACAGGGGAGATATGGCTACACCTTC. Translation: CASSNYGQGRYGYTF. Full variable domain (missing parts from reference TRBV5-6 and TRBJ1-2): DAGVTQSPTHLIKTRGQQVTLRCSPKSGHDTVSWYQQALGQGPQFIFQYYEEEERQRGNFPDRFSGHQFPNYSSELNVNALLLGDSALYLCASSNYGQGRYGYTFGSGTRLTVV.

The rearrangement uses TRBV5-4 and TRBJ2-7; perhaps TRBD1 as D (6 bases). The germline CDR1 and CDR2 sequences are SGHNT and YYREEE (reference sequence). This CDR3 contains 16 residues. V lost 3 bases and J 4 bases, leaving 20 bases between the germline ends. CDR3 in DNA: TGTGCCAGCAGCTCTTTGCAGGGGCCTCACTTATACGAGCAGTACTTC. Translation gives CASSSLQGPHLYEQYF.